This T cell receptor beta chain was identified during a study of long-term antiretroviral therapy in people with HIV. Worth noting for this clone: What it binds is not known.

Before DNA extraction, 1-10 million cryopreserved PBMC were held in the samples. Version v3.0 of the immunoSEQ assay was performed at survey level. Sequencing aimed to cover about 40,000-50,000 T-cell genomes per sample. Assay: immunoSEQ multiplex PCR; the TCRdb copy retains only in-frame clones and omits some. Found here are about 16,000 clones, around 84% of them singletons; the top ten hold approximately 12%. General observations from the study: ART adherence, viral resistance and therapy changes went unrecorded. Possibly under older ART regimens, blood was drawn between the mid-2000s and the late 2010s.

Germline V gene sequence: CDR1 LNHDA, CDR2 SQIVND (reference sequence). Trimming removed 4 bases at V and 6 bases at J, with 9 bases between. There are 12 residues in the CDR3. The genes are TRBV19 and TRBJ1-2, with D uncertain. The sample was unsorted PBMCs, taken 3.2 to 3.4 years after starting antiretroviral therapy. This TCR derives from a woman between 40 and 50 years old with HIV. In DNA, the CDR3 is TGTGCCAGTAGTACGGGCCCGGATGGCTACACCTTC. Amino acids: CASSTGPDGYTF.